Following are 21 T cell receptor beta chains from one sample sequenced in a study of Graves' ophthalmopathy and Graves' hyperthyroidism. Amplification targeted the TCR beta CDR3 regions, with RNA transcripts as the source material. Amplification began with first-round RT-PCR using HTBI primers, then second-round multiplex PCR was performed. TCRdb independently ran MiXCR on the multiplex PCR reads; one entry per CDR3 protein. In the table there are 400,000 to 500,000 distinct CDR3 sequences, roughly 20% of which are singletons. Sequenced: peripheral blood. The receptors stem from a woman between 18 and 29 years old with stable Graves' hyperthyroidism.

The J gene is TRBJ2-7, the V gene TRBV5-6; 7 nucleotides line up with TRBD2. J lost 3 bases, V lost 3 bases, and 12 bases had no gene match. The CDR3 totals 16 residues. CDR1 SGHDT and CDR2 YYEEEE come from the germline V gene. The CDR3 DNA reads TGTGCCAGCAGCTCCCCGACTAGCAGCAATCTCTACGAGCAGTACTTC. This translates into CASSSPTSSNLYEQYF.

This clonotype was detected many times. The V gene is TRBV6-2 or TRBV6-3, the J gene TRBJ2-7, with D unclear. The germline V and J ends were trimmed by 2 bases and 4 bases, with 9 bases remaining between them. This CDR3 has 13 amino acids. Germline V gene sequence: CDR1 MNHEY, CDR2 SVGEGT. CDR3 sequence: CASSYEPNYEQYF. The CDR3 coding sequence is TGTGCCAGCAGTTACGAACCGAATTACGAGCAGTACTTC.

The chain couples TRBV20-1 to TRBJ1-1; 10 positions match TRBD1. The CDR3 has 14 residues. The ends lost 6 bases at V and 1 base at J; junction bases unmatched: 5. Per germline, CDR1 DFQATT and CDR2 SNEGSKA (reference sequence). CDR3 coding DNA: TGCAGTGCCTGGACAGGGGGTACGAACACTGAAGCTTTCTTT. Residues: CSAWTGGTNTEAFF.

This clonotype was detected many times. This CDR3 reads CSATWDRAFGEAFF. The CDR3, as DNA: TGCAGTGCCACCTGGGACAGGGCATTCGGTGAAGCTTTCTTT. The chain couples TRBV20-1 to TRBJ1-1, with TRBD1 identical over 9 bases. Germline V lookup: CDR1 DFQATT, CDR2 SNEGSKA (reference sequence). J gave up 7 bases and V 6 bases, and 12 bases lay outside the gene matches. The CDR3 runs to 14 residues.

At least ten counts were recorded for this clonotype. This chain joins TRBV20-1 and TRBJ2-7, with TRBD1 matching 8 bases. Germline CDR1 is DFQATT and CDR2 is SNEGSKA (reference sequence). This CDR3 is built from 15 residues. V trimming: 3 bases; J trimming: 1 base; junction bases outside the gene matches: 8. Written as DNA, the CDR3 is TGCAGTGCTAGGTCCATAGACAGGGGATCCTACGAGCAGTACTTC. It specifies CSARSIDRGSYEQYF.

This clonotype was detected many times. This sequence joins TRBV7-8 and TRBJ2-7; D remains ambiguous. The CDR3 loop spans 13 amino acids. Per germline, CDR1 SGHVS and CDR2 FQNEAQ. V was clipped by 5 bases and J by 2 bases, with 10 bases between them. The CDR3 loop is CASSVYPTYEQYF. Here the CDR3 DNA reads TGTGCCAGCAGCGTATATCCGACCTACGAGCAGTACTTC.

The sample holds many counts of this clonotype. The chain has TRBV25-1 and TRBJ2-5; 7 nucleotides align to TRBD1. Trimming at V came to 8 bases and at J to 2 bases, leaving 8 bases not matched to a gene. This CDR3 has 14 residues. Germline V CDR1 and CDR2: MGHDK, SYGVNS. The CDR3 nucleotides are TGTGCCAGCGTACTCCCGGGACAGCAAGAGACCCAGTACTTC. Translating gives CASVLPGQQETQYF.

This clonotype was counted ten times or more. This sequence joins TRBV5-1 and TRBJ1-2; D ambiguous. This CDR3 comprises 13 residues. Between the trimmed V and J ends, which lost 0 bases and 6 bases, there was a span of 9 bases. Germline values: CDR1 SGHRS, CDR2 YFSETQ. CDR3 nucleotide sequence: TGCGCCAGCAGCTTGGACAGTTTGGATGGCTACACCTTC. Translating it yields CASSLDSLDGYTF.

This clonotype was counted at least ten times. The V gene is TRBV19, the J gene TRBJ2-7; tentatively, D is TRBD1 or TRBD2 (5 bases each). This CDR3 region has 14 residues. Germline CDR1 LNHDA, CDR2 SQIVND (reference sequence). Deletions cut 3 bases from V and 3 bases from J, with 12 bases between. CDR3 region: CASSMGVRDYEQYF. The CDR3 DNA sequence: TGTGCCAGTAGTATGGGGGTCCGGGACTACGAGCAGTACTTC.

The chain carries TRBV28 and TRBJ1-2; 10 bases are shared with TRBD1. V trimming: 6 bases; J trimming: 2 bases; junction bases outside the gene matches: 12. The CDR3 length is 17 residues. CDR1 is MDHEN and CDR2 is SYDVKM in the germline V gene. The CDR3 is CASRHMRGTGANYGYTF. The CDR3 coding sequence is TGTGCCAGCAGGCATATGAGGGGGACAGGGGCAAACTATGGCTACACCTTC.

Many counts were recorded for this clonotype. The chain couples TRBV5-8 to TRBJ1-5, with a possible D match to TRBD1 (6 bases). Germline loops: CDR1 SGHTS, CDR2 YDEGEE. The length of the CDR3 is 14 residues. Trimming shortened V by 1 base and J by 5 bases, and 10 bases separated the two germline ends. This chain's CDR3 is CASSLSRGDQPQHF. CDR3 DNA sequence: TGTGCCAGCAGCTTGTCCAGGGGCGATCAGCCCCAGCATTTT.

The genes are TRBV7-8 and TRBJ2-5, with TRBD1 identical over 7 bases. Germline trimming cut 1 base from V and 4 bases from J; bases unmatched to any gene: 6. The CDR3 consists of 15 residues. Germline CDR1 SGHVS, CDR2 FQNEAQ. The CDR3 sequence is CASSLEGDSRETQYF. The DNA for the CDR3 is TGTGCCAGCAGCTTAGAGGGGGACAGTAGAGAGACCCAGTACTTC.

J is TRBJ2-2 and V is TRBV6-1; D may be TRBD2 (6 bases). This CDR3 comprises 18 residues. Germline V gene data show CDR1 as MNHNS and CDR2 as SASEGT. Trimming took off 2 bases at V and 0 bases at J, with 16 bases between the two ends. The CDR3 reads CASSEPPSTRANTGELFF. The CDR3 coding sequence is TGTGCCAGCAGTGAACCACCGTCGACTAGAGCGAACACCGGGGAGCTGTTTTTT.

This clonotype was seen ten or more times. The CDR3 reads CATSRAWDGTYEQYF. The CDR3 DNA reads TGTGCCACCAGCAGAGCCTGGGACGGGACCTACGAGCAGTACTTC. The chain couples TRBV15 to TRBJ2-7; the D call may be TRBD1 or TRBD2 (5 bases each). This CDR3 comprises 15 residues. Per germline, CDR1 LNHNV and CDR2 YYDKDF (reference sequence). Trimming took off 1 base at V and 2 bases at J, with 12 bases between the two ends.

This clonotype was detected ten times or more. Its ends do not fully match the called genes, so a read error is possible. V usage is TRBV28 and J usage is TRBJ2-7; D not resolved. CDR1 MDHEN and CDR2 SYDVKM come from the germline V gene. The CDR3 runs 12 residues. CDR3 sequence: CASSLAVGSLKF. The DNA of the CDR3 is TGTGCCAGCAGCCTGGCGGTGGGATCCTTAAAGTTC.

This clonotype appeared many times. The V gene is TRBV2, the J gene TRBJ1-5, with 8 nucleotides matching TRBD1. V lost 7 bases to trimming and J lost 3 bases; unmatched junction nucleotides: 2. In germline, CDR1 is SNHLY, CDR2 FYNNEI. The CDR3 has 13 residues. The CDR3 here is CASKTGANQPQHF. In DNA form, the CDR3 reads TGTGCCAGCAAGACAGGGGCCAATCAGCCCCAGCATTTT.

This clonotype was counted at least ten times. The genes are TRBV28 and TRBJ1-2, with D possibly being TRBD1 (6 bases). V was clipped by 6 bases and J by 8 bases, with 10 bases between them. CDR1 MDHEN and CDR2 SYDVKM come from the germline V gene. The CDR3 totals 11 residues. The chain's CDR3 is CASRRQEGYTF. The CDR3 region has the DNA TGTGCCAGCAGAAGACAGGAGGGCTACACCTTC.

This clonotype occurred many times. CDR3 residues: CASRRDGTTYEQYF. CDR3 sequence (DNA): TGTGCCAGCAGACGGGACGGAACCACCTACGAGCAGTACTTC. The rearrangement joins TRBV6-2 or TRBV6-3 to TRBJ2-7; D possibly matches TRBD1 or TRBD2 (5 bases each). The length of the CDR3 is 14 residues. V lost 6 bases to trimming and J lost 2 bases, with 14 bases between them. CDR1 is MNHEY and CDR2 is SVGEGT in the germline V gene.

This clonotype has only a few counts. CDR3 in amino acids: CASRLEGGRNTEAFF. CDR3 sequence (DNA): TGTGCCAGCAGGTTAGAGGGGGGCAGGAACACTGAAGCTTTCTTT. The chain is built from TRBV27 and TRBJ1-1; a weak D match, TRBD1 (6 bases). The CDR3 runs to 15 residues. CDR1 and CDR2 (germline): MNHEY, SMNVEV (reference sequence). The V and J ends lost 6 bases and 1 base respectively, with 15 bases between them.

The rearrangement links TRBV19 to TRBJ1-2; 8 positions agree with TRBD1. CDR3 length: 15 residues. Germline assignment: CDR1 LNHDA and CDR2 SQIVND (reference sequence). Unmatched junction bases numbered 9, after V lost 5 bases and J lost 4 bases. The CDR3 coding sequence is TGTGCCAGTAGTCAACCGGGACAGGACTTCTATGGCTACACCTTC. This codes for CASSQPGQDFYGYTF.

The table lists this clonotype with many counts. The J gene is TRBJ2-6, the V gene TRBV6-5; D is uncertain. V was pared by 2 bases and J by 4 bases, with 12 bases between. This CDR3 is 16 amino acids long. Looked up from germline, CDR1 is MNHEY and CDR2 is SVGAGI. The CDR3 DNA reads TGTGCCAGCAGTTACACCGGAAAGTCCGGGGCCAACGTCCTGACTTTC. As protein: CASSYTGKSGANVLTF.